This T cell receptor beta chain originates from a study of CD8+CD57+ T cells in acquired aplastic anemia. Overall study context: Sorted cells (CD4+ and CD8+) yielded DNA amounts that averaged roughly 3.2 ug. General observations from the study: Patients had roughly 29 CD8+ CDR3 sequences in common with controls (the shared set). CD8+ Simpson's diversity in patients was not significantly different from that in controls.

Genomic DNA provided the template from which TCR beta VDJ and CDR3 profiles were obtained. Each CDR3 protein gets one entry after TCRdb re-called the reads with MiXCR. The table records about 100,000 distinct CDR3 sequences, roughly 50% of them present only once. Ten or more counts support this clonotype. Its specificity is not known. The TCR comes from a human donor in good health, serving as a control. Sequenced: sorted CD4+, CD8+, or CD8+CD57+ T cells (not recorded which) from PBMCs.

The CDR3 DNA reads TGTGCCAGCAGCTATAAAACAGGGGGATTAAGAAACACCATATATTTT. Translating it yields CASSYKTGGLRNTIYF. The rearrangement links TRBV7-4 to TRBJ1-3, with TRBD1 identical over 8 bases. J lost 5 bases, V lost 4 bases, and 10 bases had no gene match. CDR1 is SGHVT and CDR2 is SQSDAQ in the germline V gene. There are 16 residues in the CDR3.